The 16 T cell receptor beta chains in this list originate from one sample, sequenced in a study of radiotherapy plus CTLA-4 blockade in lung cancer. Sequencing was performed with immunoSEQ multiplex PCR; in TCRdb, only in-frame clones are kept and a portion is missing. This sample has tens of thousands of clones; around 90% occur once, and the top ten carry over 0.75%. The material sequenced was peripheral blood, taken from a patient treated with radiotherapy plus ipilimumab. The receptors were gathered from a human donor with non-small cell lung cancer who had stable disease on radiotherapy plus ipilimumab.

The chain couples TRBV9 to TRBJ2-5; the D gene is possibly TRBD2 (6 bases). The CDR3 loop spans 16 amino acids. Germline V gives CDR1 SGDLS, CDR2 YYNGEE. Trimming shortened V by 4 bases and J by 2 bases, and 18 bases separated the two germline ends. CDR3 DNA sequence: TGTGCCAGCAGCCCACTTGGGGGGAGAGGACAAGAGACCCAGTACTTC. Translating it yields CASSPLGGRGQETQYF.

The chain joins TRBV20-1 to TRBJ2-7, with D unclear. V was cut by 5 bases and J by 10 bases, with 12 bases left in between. Germline assignment: CDR1 DFQATT and CDR2 SNEGSKA (reference sequence). The CDR3 consists of 10 residues. CDR3 amino acids: CSALYGTQYF. In DNA, the CDR3 is TGCAGTGCTCTCTACGGCACACAGTACTTC.

The chain links TRBV5-1 to TRBJ1-3; D unresolved. Germline lookup yields CDR1 SGHRS and CDR2 YFSETQ. V lost 4 bases, J lost 3 bases, and 5 bases lay in between. The CDR3 consists of 12 residues. The CDR3 coding sequence is TGCGCCAGCAGCGGGTTTGGAAACACCATATATTTT. Its protein is CASSGFGNTIYF. Using reference TRBV5-1 and TRBJ1-3 for the parts outside the CDR3, the full variable domain is KAGVTQTPRYLIKTRGQQVTLSCSPISGHRSVSWYQQTPGQGLQFLFEYFSETQRNKGNFPGRFSGRQFSNSRSEMNVSTLELGDSALYLCASSGFGNTIYFGEGSWLTVV.

This sequence joins TRBV29-1 and TRBJ2-5; 9 bases line up with TRBD2. The CDR3 is 15 residues long. The V and J ends lost 0 bases and 5 bases, in that order; junction bases with no gene match: 7. Germline V gives CDR1 SQVTM, CDR2 ANQGSEA. The CDR3 region is CSVEDVAGEGETQYF. The CDR3 nucleotides read TGCAGCGTTGAAGATGTAGCGGGAGAGGGGGAGACCCAGTACTTC.

The rearrangement joins TRBV25-1 to TRBJ1-1; 8 nucleotides match TRBD1. V shed 6 bases and J 4 bases; nucleotides not matched to a gene: 4. The CDR3 runs to 13 residues. Germline loops: CDR1 MGHDK, CDR2 SYGVNS. The CDR3 loop reads CASSSTGGTEAFF. The DNA of the CDR3 is TGTGCCAGCAGCTCCACAGGGGGCACTGAAGCTTTCTTT.

The CDR3 sequence: CASRKTSGGVDTQYF. Here the CDR3 DNA reads TGTGCCAGCAGGAAGACTAGCGGGGGGGTAGATACGCAGTATTTT. The chain combines TRBV28 with TRBJ2-3, with 14 nucleotides matching TRBD2. CDR1 is MDHEN and CDR2 is SYDVKM in the germline V gene. The trim removed 6 bases at V and 5 bases at J, leaving 4 bases unmatched. The CDR3 totals 15 residues. Drawing the rest from reference TRBV28 and TRBJ2-3, the complete variable domain is DVKVTQSSRYLVKRTGEKVFLECVQDMDHENMFWYRQDPGLGLRLIYFSYDVKMKEKGDIPEGYSVSREKKERFSLILESASTNQTSMYLCASRKTSGGVDTQYFGPGTRLTVL.

The chain couples TRBV5-1 to TRBJ1-2; no definite D call. Trimming took off 0 bases at V and 13 bases at J, with 13 bases between the two ends. This CDR3 has 12 amino acids. The germline gives CDR1 SGHRS, CDR2 YFSETQ. CDR3 DNA: TGCGCCAGCAGCTTGGGACGGGAACTGAGCACCTTC. This gives the protein CASSLGRELSTF.

V and J are TRBV7-9 and TRBJ2-5; D ambiguous. This CDR3 comprises 15 residues. V lost 1 base and J 2 bases, leaving 11 bases between the germline ends. Germline V gene data show CDR1 as SEHNR and CDR2 as FQNEAQ (reference sequence). CDR3 DNA sequence: TGTGCCAGCAGCTTAGGGTCAGCGTGGCAAGAGACCCAGTACTTC. Translated, it gives CASSLGSAWQETQYF.

The rearrangement links TRBV5-8 to TRBJ1-5; the D gene is possibly TRBD1 (5 bases). The V gene lost 1 base and the J gene lost 6 bases, with 17 bases spanning the gap. The V gene's germline CDR1 is SGHTS and CDR2 YDEGEE. The CDR3 runs 16 residues. In DNA, the CDR3 is TGTGCCAGCAGCTTGAAACGGCACAGGTTCTTTCAGCCCCAGCATTTT. This translates into CASSLKRHRFFQPQHF.

This clone was observed once. The chain carries TRBV28 and TRBJ2-7; possibly TRBD1 for D (5 bases). V shed 5 bases and J shed 6 bases, with 23 bases lying between them. This CDR3 contains 16 residues. The germline V gene encodes CDR1 MDHEN and CDR2 SYDVKM. CDR3 residues: CASSPVGRAPIGEQYF. CDR3 DNA sequence: TGTGCCAGCAGTCCCGTGGGCAGGGCTCCTATCGGCGAGCAGTACTTC.

The chain employs TRBV28 and TRBJ1-1; a weak D match, TRBD1 (6 bases). The V and J ends lost 5 bases and 0 bases respectively, with 13 bases between them. The germline gives CDR1 MDHEN, CDR2 SYDVKM. This CDR3 has 15 amino acids. Here the CDR3 DNA reads TGTGCCAGCAGTCCCCCCGGGACAATGAACACTGAAGCTTTCTTT. The encoded protein is CASSPPGTMNTEAFF.

The chain carries TRBV30 and TRBJ2-1; D may be TRBD2 (6 bases). The length of the CDR3 is 14 residues. The V gene's germline CDR1 is GTSNPN and CDR2 SVGIG (reference sequence). Trimming shortened V by 2 bases and J by 8 bases, and 16 bases separated the two germline ends. The CDR3 here is CAWSRDGGGDEQFF. The CDR3 coding sequence is TGTGCCTGGAGTCGGGACGGTGGAGGGGATGAGCAGTTCTTC.

The genes are TRBV6-1 and TRBJ2-7, with TRBD2 matching 12 bases. The junction had 5 bases not matched to a gene; V was cut back by 8 bases and J by 3 bases. The germline CDR1 and CDR2 sequences are MNHNS and SASEGT. The CDR3 consists of 14 residues. The CDR3 reads CASRSSGGDYEQYF. CDR3 DNA sequence: TGTGCCAGCCGCTCTAGCGGGGGGGACTACGAGCAGTACTTC.

The V call is TRBV7-2, the J call TRBJ1-2, with a possible D match to TRBD1 (5 bases). The germline V gene encodes CDR1 SGHTA and CDR2 FQGNSA. V was shortened by 1 base and J by 4 bases, with 10 bases between the two germline ends. The CDR3 sequence is 14 residues long. The DNA for the CDR3 is TGTGCCAGCAGCTTAGTTCAGGGCGGCTATGGCTACACCTTC. Residues: CASSLVQGGYGYTF.

The chain carries TRBV19 and TRBJ1-1; D remains unclear. In germline, CDR1 is LNHDA, CDR2 SQIVND (reference sequence). The CDR3 runs 13 residues. Trimming stripped 5 bases from V and 2 bases from J, with 9 bases between. The CDR3 nucleotides are TGTGCCAGTAGTTCCTGGATTAACACTGAAGCTTTCTTT. Translated, it gives CASSSWINTEAFF. Together with reference TRBV19 and TRBJ1-1, the CDR3 gives the full variable domain: DGGITQSPKYLFRKEGQNVTLSCEQNLNHDAMYWYRQDPGQGLRLIYYSQIVNDFQKGDIAEGYSVSREKKESFPLTVTSAQKNPTAFYLCASSSWINTEAFFGQGTRLTVV.

V gene TRBV14 combines with J gene TRBJ1-1; D uncertain. Germline V gene lookup returns CDR1 SGHDN and CDR2 FVKESK. The CDR3 has 17 amino acids. The V gene lost 3 bases and the J gene lost 5 bases, with 22 bases spanning the gap. The CDR3: CASSQLTILQEWTEAFF. CDR3 DNA: TGTGCCAGCAGCCAGCTGACGATCTTGCAGGAGTGGACTGAAGCTTTCTTT.